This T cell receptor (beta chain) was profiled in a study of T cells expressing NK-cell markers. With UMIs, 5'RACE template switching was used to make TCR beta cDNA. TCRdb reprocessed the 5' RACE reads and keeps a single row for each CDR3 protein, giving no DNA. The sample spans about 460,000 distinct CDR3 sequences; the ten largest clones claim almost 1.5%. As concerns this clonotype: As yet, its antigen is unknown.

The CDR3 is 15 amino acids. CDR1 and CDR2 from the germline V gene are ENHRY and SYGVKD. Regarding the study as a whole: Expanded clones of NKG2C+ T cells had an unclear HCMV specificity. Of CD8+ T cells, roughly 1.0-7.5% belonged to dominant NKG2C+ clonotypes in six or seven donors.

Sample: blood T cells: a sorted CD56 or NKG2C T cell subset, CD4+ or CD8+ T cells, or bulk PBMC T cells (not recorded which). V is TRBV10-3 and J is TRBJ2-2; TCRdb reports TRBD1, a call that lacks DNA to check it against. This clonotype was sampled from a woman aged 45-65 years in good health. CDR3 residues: CAISFGRGPTGELFF.